Following are 23 T cell receptor beta chains from one sample sequenced in a study of CD8 T cells in ankylosing spondylitis. Notes on the study in general: Among TCR beta sequences, a motif of roughly 8 highly homologous variants appeared characteristic of ankylosing spondylitis blood.

From the 5' RACE reads, TCRdb called clonotypes with MiXCR, one entry per CDR3 protein. This table holds about 500,000 distinct CDR3 sequences, approximately 5.3% found once. For these TCRs, the target antigens are not known. The specimen sequenced was blood, either unsorted or a sorted T cell fraction (not recorded which). These receptors originate from a male donor with ankylosing spondylitis.

This sequence joins TRBV7-9 and TRBJ1-1, with no clear D. The CDR3 extends over 15 amino acids. Germline V gene lookup returns CDR1 SEHNR and CDR2 FQNEAQ (reference sequence). V lost 1 base, J lost 0 bases, and 9 bases lay in between. CDR3 DNA: TGTGCCAGCAGCTTAGGGGCGGCCATGAACACTGAAGCTTTCTTT. Translation gives CASSLGAAMNTEAFF.

CDR3 in amino acids: CASSLGVTETSYEQYF. The CDR3 DNA sequence: TGTGCCAGCAGCTTAGGAGTGACCGAAACCTCCTACGAGCAGTACTTC. V gene TRBV11-1 combines with J gene TRBJ2-7; D unresolved. CDR1 and CDR2 from the germline V gene are SGHAT and FQDESV (reference sequence). CDR3 length equals 16 residues. V dropped 1 base and J dropped 0 bases, with 13 bases sitting between them.

Ten or more counts support this clonotype. J is TRBJ2-3 and V is TRBV12-5, with D unresolved. The CDR3 covers 12 residues. The germline CDR1 and CDR2 sequences are LGHNT and FRNRAP. Trimming removed 6 bases at V and 4 bases at J, with 8 bases between. CDR3 DNA: TGTGCTAGTGGCTCAAGGGCAGATACGCAGTATTTT. It specifies CASGSRADTQYF.

V and J are TRBV20-1 and TRBJ2-7, with 8 nucleotides matching TRBD1. CDR3 length equals 14 residues. The germline CDR1 and CDR2 sequences are DFQATT and SNEGSKA (reference sequence). Trimming cost V 3 bases and J 7 bases; bases outside gene matches: 11. CDR3 sequence (DNA): TGCAGTGCTAGGGAATACAGGGGGGTGGGGGAGCAGTACTTC. It translates to CSAREYRGVGEQYF.

This clonotype has a count of ten or more. The chain joins TRBV20-1 to TRBJ2-1; the D gene is possibly TRBD2 (6 bases). Trimming left V 0 bases short and J 2 bases short, with 11 bases between. CDR1 is DFQATT, CDR2 SNEGSKA, per germline (reference sequence). There are 15 residues in the CDR3. The CDR3 spells CSAREAGRPYNEQFF. Written as DNA, the CDR3 is TGCAGTGCTAGAGAGGCGGGGAGGCCCTACAATGAGCAGTTCTTC.

This clonotype was seen ten or more times. The rearrangement joins TRBV25-1 to TRBJ1-1; 7 bases fit TRBD1. V lost 6 bases, J lost 5 bases, and 12 bases stayed unmatched. CDR1 and CDR2 from the germline V gene are MGHDK and SYGVNS. The CDR3 is made up of 15 amino acids. The CDR3 region is CASRSRGGAYTEAFF. CDR3 in DNA: TGTGCCAGCAGAAGTCGAGGGGGCGCGTATACTGAAGCTTTCTTT.

V usage is TRBV5-1 and J usage is TRBJ2-5; the D gene is possibly TRBD1 (5 bases). The germline V gene has CDR1 SGHRS and CDR2 YFSETQ. This CDR3 comprises 16 residues. The V end lost 0 bases, the J end lost 5 bases, and 17 bases lay between the germline ends. The CDR3 DNA sequence: TGCGCCAGCAGCTTGGCGGTCGGCAGGGTTGTGGAGACCCAGTACTTC. Protein product: CASSLAVGRVVETQYF.

This clonotype was seen ten or more times. The rearrangement links TRBV12-3 or TRBV12-4 to TRBJ1-5; TRBD1 aligns across 7 bases. The CDR3 totals 14 residues. The ends lost 5 bases at V and 7 bases at J; junction bases unmatched: 8. CDR3 DNA: TGTGCCAGCAGTCCCCGGGCAGGGGGGCAGCCCCAGCATTTT. This translates into CASSPRAGGQPQHF.

This clonotype was recorded many times. V and J are TRBV4-3 and TRBJ1-2, with D perhaps TRBD1 (5 bases). Germline lookup yields CDR1 LGHNA and CDR2 YSLEER. The V end lost 0 bases, the J end lost 0 bases, and 20 bases lay between the germline ends. The CDR3 spans 19 residues. CDR3 region: CASSQDLVLGTSANYGYTF. The CDR3 region has the DNA TGCGCCAGCAGCCAAGATCTCGTCCTAGGGACCTCCGCTAACTATGGCTACACCTTC.

The chain recombines TRBV5-6 with TRBJ2-7; 13 bases are a match to TRBD2. Germline V gives CDR1 SGHDT, CDR2 YYEEEE. V shed 7 bases, J shed 1 base, and the junction held 5 bases outside the gene matches. The CDR3 loop spans 15 amino acids. Here the CDR3 reads CASGEGLAGSYEQYF. CDR3 DNA sequence: TGTGCCAGCGGGGAGGGACTAGCGGGATCCTACGAGCAGTACTTC.

This rearrangement joins TRBV28 to TRBJ2-7, with TRBD2 matching over 8 bases. CDR1 and CDR2 (germline): MDHEN, SYDVKM. CDR3 length: 18 amino acids. V dropped 5 bases and J dropped 2; count of bases not matched to a gene: 17. CDR3 in DNA: TGTGCCAGCAGTATTGCCCAGGCGGGCCTAGCGGGTACCTACGAGCAGTACTTC. Its protein is CASSIAQAGLAGTYEQYF. Variable domain in full (rest from reference TRBV28 and TRBJ2-7): DVKVTQSSRYLVKRTGEKVFLECVQDMDHENMFWYRQDPGLGLRLIYFSYDVKMKEKGDIPEGYSVSREKKERFSLILESASTNQTSMYLCASSIAQAGLAGTYEQYFGPGTRLTVT.

In this sample, this clonotype turned up many times. This chain's CDR3 is CASSYRYRSRTEAFF. The CDR3 bases are TGTGCCAGCAGTTACAGATACAGGTCAAGGACTGAAGCTTTCTTT. The chain employs TRBV6-5 and TRBJ1-1, with D tentatively TRBD1 (5 bases). Per germline, CDR1 MNHEY and CDR2 SVGAGI. The CDR3 contains 15 residues. Trimming removed 2 bases from V and 5 bases from J, with 15 bases in between.

This clonotype was found many times. The chain links TRBV3-1 to TRBJ2-3; D is uncertain. The germline V gene has CDR1 LGHDT and CDR2 YNNKEL (reference sequence). Trimming pared 4 bases from V and 7 bases from J, leaving 6 bases between. This CDR3 is built from 11 residues. As DNA, the CDR3 is TGTGCCAGCAGCCTCTCCCATACGCAGTATTTT. Its translation: CASSLSHTQYF.

This clonotype was seen ten or more times. This chain uses TRBV25-1 with TRBJ1-2; D is unclear. This CDR3 has 14 amino acids. V lost 2 bases and J lost 7, with 14 bases in between. CDR1 is MGHDK and CDR2 is SYGVNS in the germline V gene. For the CDR3, the DNA is TGTGCCAGCAGTGAAGGAGGGTACGCGTCTGGCTACACCTTC. This sequence encodes CASSEGGYASGYTF.

Comment on this clonotype: Just one base apart from a much larger clone, this may be a read error. The genes are TRBV29-1 and TRBJ2-7; 7 bases are a match to TRBD2. Germline V lookup: CDR1 SQVTM, CDR2 ANQGSEA. The CDR3 contains 13 residues. CDR3 nucleotide sequence: TGCAGCGTTTACAGCGGGACCTCCTCCGAGCAGTACTTC. Its protein is CSVYSGTSSEQYF.

The chain has TRBV5-5 and TRBJ2-3; maybe TRBD2 (5 bases). Trimming pared 3 bases from V and 14 bases from J, leaving 16 bases between. The germline V gene has CDR1 SGHKS and CDR2 YYEKEE (reference sequence). There are 12 residues in the CDR3. CDR3 sequence reads: CASSSESGSLYF. As DNA, the CDR3 is TGTGCCAGCAGCTCGGAGAGTGGGAGTTTGTATTTT.

This clonotype appeared many times. J is TRBJ2-1 and V is TRBV5-1; D is perhaps TRBD1 (6 bases). CDR1 SGHRS and CDR2 YFSETQ come from the germline V gene. V was trimmed by 6 bases and J by 6 bases, leaving 13 bases between them. CDR3 length equals 13 residues. The CDR3 DNA sequence: TGCGCCAGCACCGACTTACAGGGCAATGAGCAGTTCTTC. This sequence encodes CASTDLQGNEQFF.

This clonotype was counted many times. The J gene is TRBJ2-1, the V gene TRBV18; D is uncertain. The ends were cut back, 3 bases at V and 6 bases at J, with 6 bases in the middle. CDR3 length: 12 amino acids. Germline V gene data show CDR1 as KGHSH and CDR2 as LQKENI. CDR3 in DNA: TGTGCCAGCTCACCCCGCTCCAATGAGCAGTTCTTC. Translating gives CASSPRSNEQFF.

Remarks on this clonotype: One base away lies a much larger clone, so this may be a sequencing read error. This chain uses TRBV5-6 with TRBJ2-3; maybe TRBD1 (5 bases). CDR3 length equals 13 residues. The germline V gene encodes CDR1 SGHDT and CDR2 YYEEEE. CDR3 coding DNA: TGTGCCAGCAGTCGACGGTTCACAGGTACGCAGTATTTT. Its protein product is CASSRRFTGTQYF.

This clonotype was detected many times. For the CDR3, the DNA is TGTGCCAGCAGCCCTATATACGGGCAGGGGGCGGTGGTGGGCTATGGCTACACCTTC. It is translated as CASSPIYGQGAVVGYGYTF. The chain couples TRBV4-2 to TRBJ1-2; 8 bases fit TRBD1. V was pared by 4 bases and J by 4 bases, with 20 bases of the junction left unmatched. Germline CDR1 and CDR2: LGHNA and YNFKEQ. This CDR3 contains 19 residues.

This clonotype occurred many times. CDR3 residues: CASSEDKRQASTDTQYF. Here the CDR3 DNA reads TGCGCCAGCAGTGAGGACAAAAGACAGGCTAGCACAGATACGCAGTATTTT. This rearrangement joins TRBV10-2 to TRBJ2-3, with D perhaps TRBD1 (6 bases). This CDR3 has 17 residues. Germline lookup yields CDR1 WSHSY and CDR2 SAAADI. V lost 2 bases to trimming and J lost 0 bases, with 15 bases between them.

This clonotype was found many times. The rearrangement uses TRBV25-1 and TRBJ1-1; weak D call: TRBD1 (5 bases). The CDR3 extends over 16 amino acids. Germline CDR1 is MGHDK and CDR2 is SYGVNS. V dropped 5 bases and J dropped 7 bases, with 23 bases sitting between them. The CDR3 is CASSPTPGHLEYEAFF. The DNA for the CDR3 is TGTGCCAGCAGTCCAACCCCTGGACACCTGGAATATGAAGCTTTCTTT.

This clonotype was observed many times. The chain uses TRBV20-1 and TRBJ1-4; 8 nucleotides match TRBD1. V lost 6 bases and J lost 8; bases outside the gene matches: 5. The CDR3 extends over 12 amino acids. CDR1 is DFQATT, CDR2 SNEGSKA, per germline (reference sequence). The CDR3 DNA follows: TGCAGTGCATTGGACAGGGAGGAAAAACTGTTTTTT. Translated: CSALDREEKLFF.